This T cell receptor beta chain emerged from a study of blood T cell repertoires in COVID-19. Study details: Nucleic acid was either cDNA or gDNA, and it came from T cells, B-cell-depleted T cells, or PBMCs.

As handled by the study authors: Estimation of nucleated cell counts relied on the amplification of reference gene primers. The table came from immunoSEQ multiplex PCR; TCRdb's copy has only in-frame clones and leaves some out. The V and J calls and clone size are taken from that table; D and trimming were inferred from the DNA. Counted here are 95,000 to 100,000 clones, roughly 86% occurring once; the ten biggest clones make up approximately 10%. Sequencing was carried out using peripheral blood. The clonotype was recovered from a woman in her twenties or thirties with acute or convalescent COVID-19.

The CDR3 DNA sequence: TGTGCCAGCAGTTACTTTCGTGGGCATAATGAAAAACTGTTTTTT. It yields the protein CASSYFRGHNEKLFF. V gene TRBV6-6 combines with J gene TRBJ1-4; D is ambiguous. V was pared by 1 base and J by 4 bases, with 10 bases between. This CDR3 is 15 amino acids long. Germline V CDR1 and CDR2: MNHNY, SVGAGI (reference sequence).